These 17 T cell receptor beta chains came from one sample sequenced in a study of T cell repertoires in cytomegalovirus infection. From the reads, TCRdb called clonotypes with MiXCR, one entry per CDR3 protein. The sample includes roughly 300,000 distinct CDR3 sequences, more than 20% of them seen just once. Sequenced material: PBMCs. The receptors come from a human donor in good health (CMV status not recorded). Some clones in this sample may be carry-over from other donors' samples.

V is TRBV20-1 and J is TRBJ1-5, with D tentatively TRBD1 (6 bases). The CDR3 has 15 amino acids. V was clipped by 0 bases and J by 7 bases, with 16 bases between them. Germline V gene sequence: CDR1 DFQATT, CDR2 SNEGSKA (reference sequence). This CDR3 reads CSARDQGRGGQPQHF. In nucleotides, the CDR3 is TGCAGTGCTAGAGATCAAGGCAGGGGCGGACAGCCCCAGCATTTT.

The chain employs TRBV27 and TRBJ1-1, with D possibly matching TRBD1 (5 bases). V lost 2 bases and J lost 10, with 14 bases in between. This CDR3 is 13 amino acids long. Looked up from germline, CDR1 is MNHEY and CDR2 is SMNVEV (reference sequence). CDR3 sequence: CASSLETGAGAFF. Written as DNA, the CDR3 is TGTGCCAGCAGTTTAGAGACCGGGGCCGGAGCTTTCTTT.

This clonotype was seen ten or more times. The chain recombines TRBV7-2 with TRBJ2-6, with no clear D. V lost 1 base and J lost 11, with 15 bases in between. The CDR3 length is 15 residues. Germline CDR1 and CDR2: SGHTA and FQGNSA. CDR3 in DNA: TGTGCCAGCAGCTTAGTCTCTACAGAATACGACGTCCTGACTTTC. Translating gives CASSLVSTEYDVLTF.

This clonotype occurred a few times. The chain uses TRBV7-2 and TRBJ2-1; D might be TRBD2 (5 bases). Germline V lookup: CDR1 SGHTA, CDR2 FQGNSA. CDR3 length: 12 residues. V lost 6 bases to trimming and J lost 7 bases, with 10 bases between them. The DNA for the CDR3 is TGTGCCAGCAGTCGGCGGGTAAATGAGCAGTTCTTC. It specifies CASSRRVNEQFF.

For the CDR3, the DNA is TGTGCCAGCACCAAATCTCTAGCGGGGGCAGCCGGGGAGCTGTTTTTT. Translated: CASTKSLAGAAGELFF. This chain connects TRBV11-2 to TRBJ2-2; 10 bases map to TRBD2. The length of the CDR3 is 16 residues. V dropped 7 bases and J dropped 6; count of bases not matched to a gene: 11. Germline V lookup: CDR1 SGHAT, CDR2 FQNNGV.

This chain joins TRBV29-1 and TRBJ2-3, with D possibly TRBD1 on 6 matching bases. This CDR3 region has 14 residues. The germline V and J ends were trimmed by 7 bases and 2 bases, with 16 bases remaining between them. Per germline, CDR1 SQVTM and CDR2 ANQGSEA. The CDR3: CSGADSSYTDTQYF. The CDR3 region has the DNA TGCAGCGGGGCGGACAGCTCTTACACAGATACGCAGTATTTT.

This clonotype was counted between two and nine times. The chain employs TRBV2 and TRBJ2-1; 9 nucleotides align to TRBD2. The CDR3 length is 14 residues. V gave up 4 bases and J gave up 10 bases; unmatched junction bases: 8. The germline V gene encodes CDR1 SNHLY and CDR2 FYNNEI. Written as DNA, the CDR3 is TGTGCCAGCAGTGTAGAGGCTAGCGGGGTCGAGCAGTTCTTC. It codes for CASSVEASGVEQFF.

The chain is built from TRBV12-3 or TRBV12-4 and TRBJ2-7; no clear D. Trimming left V 2 bases short and J 4 bases short, with 6 bases between. This CDR3 spans 12 amino acids. CDR3 DNA sequence: TGTGCCAGCAGTTTATTGGGGTACGAGCAGTACGTC. Its protein is CASSLLGYEQYV.

This clonotype was picked up many times. J is TRBJ2-1 and V is TRBV7-2; no clear D gene. The V and J ends lost 5 bases and 3 bases respectively, with 11 bases between them. The CDR3 consists of 14 residues. The germline V gene has CDR1 SGHTA and CDR2 FQGNSA. The CDR3 coding sequence is TGTGCCAGCAGCCCCCGGGTTATCTACAATGAGCAGTTCTTC. Its translation is CASSPRVIYNEQFF.

The table lists this clonotype with many counts. In DNA form, the CDR3 reads TGTGCCAGCAGCTTAGGAATTTCCGGCTACACCTTC. Translated, it gives CASSLGISGYTF. The chain is built from TRBV7-2 and TRBJ1-2; no firm D call. Trimming pared 1 base from V and 8 bases from J, leaving 8 bases between. Germline values: CDR1 SGHTA, CDR2 FQGNSA. This CDR3 has 12 amino acids.

The chain employs TRBV28 and TRBJ1-5, with 7 bases lining up with TRBD1. Trimming removed 1 base from V and 6 bases from J; junction bases left unmatched: 6. Germline assignment: CDR1 MDHEN and CDR2 SYDVKM. The CDR3 sequence is 15 residues long. CDR3 sequence (DNA): TGTGCCAGCAGTTTATTTGGAGGGGGCCGTCAGCCCCAGCATTTT. This sequence encodes CASSLFGGGRQPQHF.

This clonotype was counted only a few times. The chain couples TRBV28 to TRBJ2-3, with D tentatively TRBD2 (5 bases). Germline V CDR1 and CDR2: MDHEN, SYDVKM. The CDR3 is made up of 16 amino acids. Trimming pared 6 bases from V and 0 bases from J, leaving 16 bases between. CDR3 in amino acids: CASRSPRRASTDTQYF. CDR3 nucleotides: TGTGCCAGCAGATCCCCCCGGCGGGCGAGCACAGATACGCAGTATTTT. Using reference TRBV28 and TRBJ2-3 for the parts outside the CDR3, the full variable domain is DVKVTQSSRYLVKRTGEKVFLECVQDMDHENMFWYRQDPGLGLRLIYFSYDVKMKEKGDIPEGYSVSREKKERFSLILESASTNQTSMYLCASRSPRRASTDTQYFGPGTRLTVL.

This clonotype has just a few counts. The chain couples TRBV4-3 to TRBJ2-3; TRBD2 agrees at 15 bases. Germline CDR1 LGHNA, CDR2 YSLEER. The CDR3 is made up of 18 amino acids. The V segment lost 6 bases and the J segment 3 bases; nucleotides outside the gene matches: 10. This CDR3 reads CASSPGLAGGGQTDTQYF. The CDR3 DNA reads as TGCGCCAGCAGTCCCGGACTAGCGGGAGGGGGGCAGACAGATACGCAGTATTTT.

This chain uses TRBV20-1 with TRBJ2-7; TRBD2 aligns across 9 bases. Germline lookup yields CDR1 DFQATT and CDR2 SNEGSKA (reference sequence). The CDR3 loop spans 15 amino acids. With V trimmed by 2 bases and J by 3 bases, 8 bases remained unmatched. The CDR3, as DNA: TGCAGTGCTAGACGGGGCGGGAGGGGTCGCTACGAGCAGTACTTC. Its protein is CSARRGGRGRYEQYF.

The table lists this clonotype with a count of one. A much larger clone lies one base from this, so it may be a read error. This chain joins TRBV7-3 and TRBJ2-3, with TRBD1 as a possible D gene (5 bases). The CDR3 is 14 residues long. Germline V gene sequence: CDR1 SGHTA, CDR2 FQGTGA. V was trimmed by 8 bases and J by 4 bases, leaving 16 bases between them. The CDR3, as DNA: TGTGCCAGCGGCCAGGGCCGTATCGCAGATACGCAGTATTTT. Translated, it gives CASGQGRIADTQYF.

This clonotype has at least ten counts. The chain carries TRBV12-3 or TRBV12-4 and TRBJ1-1; D gene uncertain. CDR3 size: 15 residues. Between the trimmed V and J ends, which lost 5 bases and 0 bases, there was a span of 13 bases. The CDR3 protein is CASSPHGQVNTEAFF. The CDR3, as DNA: TGTGCCAGCAGTCCCCACGGGCAGGTGAACACTGAAGCTTTCTTT.

This clonotype was counted a few times. The genes are TRBV11-2 and TRBJ1-1, with unresolved D. The CDR3 has 12 residues. Germline V gives CDR1 SGHAT, CDR2 FQNNGV. Trimming shortened V by 5 bases and J by 11 bases, and 15 bases separated the two germline ends. The CDR3 sequence: CASSLGSYVAFF. CDR3 in DNA: TGTGCCAGCAGCCTGGGGTCCTACGTGGCTTTCTTT.